This entry is about one TCR beta chain. V was pared by 0 bases and J by 5 bases, with 14 bases between. The CDR3 contains 15 residues. The germline gives CDR1 MNHEY, CDR2 SVGEGT. The data were taken from a study of blood T cell repertoires in COVID-19. Study context: Some COVID-19 samples were acute and others convalescent; all came from the United States, Italy and Spain. PBMCs, B-cell-depleted T cells, or T cells provided the cDNA or gDNA that made up the material.

Original analysis: Amplification of reference gene primers was used by the study to estimate nucleated cell counts. Produced via immunoSEQ multiplex PCR; TCRdb's table is partial and in-frame only. V and J calls and clone size come straight from that table; D and trimming were deduced from the DNA. The sample yields 190,000 or so clones, around 87% seen once. Input material: peripheral blood. This receptor was identified in a woman aged 18-29 years who had recovered from COVID-19. V is TRBV6-2 or TRBV6-3 and J is TRBJ2-7, with unresolved D. Written as DNA, the CDR3 is TGTGCCAGCAGTTACTCGAAAAGAGGCACCCACGAGCAGTACTTC. Translated, it gives CASSYSKRGTHEQYF.